One and the same sample provided the 26 T cell receptor beta chains below, sequenced in a study of naive and memory T cell subsets. The beta constant-region primer was an equimolar mix of two oligonucleotides covering TRBC1 and TRBC2. The ligated cDNA underwent four PCR rounds using SP2 and nested alpha and beta constant-region primers. MiXCR was run by TCRdb on the UMI-ligation and nested PCR reads, yielding one entry per CDR3 protein. This table holds around 130,000 distinct CDR3 sequences, approximately 37% found once. Sequencing was carried out using central memory CD4+ T cells from blood. These receptors came from a human donor in good health.

The chain is built from TRBV27 and TRBJ1-2, with 9 bases identical to TRBD1. Unmatched junction bases numbered 7, after V lost 8 bases and J lost 3 bases. This CDR3 is built from 14 residues. Germline assignment: CDR1 MNHEY and CDR2 SMNVEV (reference sequence). The CDR3 loop is CASSNTGGHYGYTF. The CDR3 DNA is TGTGCCAGCTCTAATACAGGGGGCCACTATGGCTACACCTTC.

The genes are TRBV27 and TRBJ1-2, with D perhaps matching TRBD1 (5 bases). V shed 2 bases and J shed 8 bases, with 9 bases lying between them. Germline lookup yields CDR1 MNHEY and CDR2 SMNVEV (reference sequence). The CDR3 runs to 12 residues. CDR3 sequence reads: CASSLKGAGYTF. As DNA, the CDR3 is TGTGCCAGCAGTTTAAAAGGGGCCGGCTACACCTTC.

The V gene is TRBV6-5, the J gene TRBJ1-1; the D gene is possibly TRBD1 (5 bases). Germline loops: CDR1 MNHEY, CDR2 SVGAGI. The CDR3 sequence is 15 residues long. Trimming stripped 7 bases from V and 3 bases from J, with 18 bases between. CDR3 nucleotides: TGTGCCAGCATTCCTCAGGGAACAGGCGACACTGAAGCTTTCTTT. This translates into CASIPQGTGDTEAFF.

V gene TRBV30 combines with J gene TRBJ1-3; D is unclear. The CDR3 is 13 residues long. The V gene lost 2 bases and the J gene lost 2 bases, with 7 bases spanning the gap. Germline V lookup: CDR1 GTSNPN, CDR2 SVGIG (reference sequence). The CDR3 here is CAWSWGTGNTIYF. CDR3 sequence (DNA): TGTGCCTGGAGTTGGGGTACTGGAAACACCATATATTTT. Based on the CDR3 plus reference TRBV30 and TRBJ1-3, the full variable domain is SQTIHQWPATLVQPVGSPLSLECTVEGTSNPNLYWYRQAAGRGLQLLFYSVGIGQISSEVPQNLSASRPQDRQFILSSKKLLLSDSGFYLCAWSWGTGNTIYFGEGSWLTVV.

The chain has TRBV19 and TRBJ1-4; D is ambiguous. The CDR3 consists of 15 residues. V lost 6 bases and J lost 4, with 15 bases in between. Germline V gives CDR1 LNHDA, CDR2 SQIVND (reference sequence). The DNA of the CDR3 is TGTGCCAGTAGAACCCGCGGGCTCCATAATGAAAAACTGTTTTTT. Amino acid sequence: CASRTRGLHNEKLFF.

The chain joins TRBV3-2 to TRBJ2-3. TRBV3-2 is an annotated pseudogene. The CDR3 is 19 residues long. Here the CDR3 reads CASSQVSAGNRRVTDTQYF. The DNA for the CDR3 is TGTGCCAGCAGCCAAGTTTCGGCCGGTAACCGTCGGGTCACAGATACGCAGTATTTT.

J is TRBJ2-1 and V is TRBV7-8, with D tentatively TRBD2 (5 bases). The CDR3 is 15 residues long. The germline CDR1 and CDR2 sequences are SGHVS and FQNEAQ. The V end lost 8 bases, the J end lost 0 bases, and 14 bases lay between the germline ends. Here the CDR3 DNA reads TGTGCCAGCCACGGAGGAAAGAGCTCCTACAATGAGCAGTTCTTC. This codes for CASHGGKSSYNEQFF.

The sample holds a few counts of this clonotype. V and J are TRBV14 and TRBJ2-1, with D possibly called TRBD1 or TRBD2 (5 bases each). Per the germline V gene, CDR1 is SGHDN and CDR2 is FVKESK. This CDR3 is built from 15 residues. V was pared by 2 bases and J by 7 bases, with 15 bases between. In nucleotides, the CDR3 is TGTGCCAGCAGCCAAAGGGTTGGGGGAACGAATGAGCAGTTCTTC. Its translation: CASSQRVGGTNEQFF.

V and J are TRBV3-1 and TRBJ1-5; 7 bases align to TRBD1. The V segment lost 1 base and the J segment 10 bases; nucleotides outside the gene matches: 1. Germline loops: CDR1 LGHDT, CDR2 YNNKEL (reference sequence). This CDR3 contains 12 residues. The CDR3 region has the DNA TGTGCCAGCAGCCAAGGACAGGGCCCCCAGCATTTT. Translating it yields CASSQGQGPQHF.

The rearrangement links TRBV11-2 to TRBJ2-1, with D tentatively TRBD1 (6 bases). The CDR3 spans 16 residues. The germline CDR1 and CDR2 sequences are SGHAT and FQNNGV. Trimming stripped 1 base from V and 10 bases from J, with 20 bases between. CDR3 bases: TGTGCCAGCAGCTTAGTTTTTGGACAGTTTGATGAAGAGCAGTTCTTC. This codes for CASSLVFGQFDEEQFF.

The chain is built from TRBV20-1 and TRBJ1-2, with 7 bases lining up with TRBD1. V lost 3 bases to trimming and J lost 2 bases; unmatched junction nucleotides: 3. This CDR3 is 13 amino acids long. Germline lookup yields CDR1 DFQATT and CDR2 SNEGSKA (reference sequence). CDR3 region: CSASKGQNYGYTF. In DNA form, the CDR3 reads TGCAGTGCTAGCAAGGGACAGAACTATGGCTACACCTTC.

The J gene is TRBJ2-2, the V gene TRBV7-3; the match to TRBD1 covers 9 bases. V was pared by 5 bases and J by 1 base, with 2 bases of the junction left unmatched. CDR3 length: 15 residues. CDR1 is SGHTA, CDR2 FQGTGA, per germline. The CDR3 DNA sequence: TGTGCCAGCAGCCAGACAGGGGGGAACACCGGGGAGCTGTTTTTT. It is translated as CASSQTGGNTGELFF.

The chain employs TRBV5-5 and TRBJ2-3; 7 bases line up with TRBD2. Germline V gene data show CDR1 as SGHKS and CDR2 as YYEKEE (reference sequence). CDR3 length: 14 amino acids. With 5 bases clipped from V and 4 bases from J, the junction kept 7 bases outside the gene matches. The CDR3 DNA sequence: TGTGCCAGCAGTCCTACTAGCGTATCAGATACGCAGTATTTT. Amino acid sequence: CASSPTSVSDTQYF.

This clonotype turned up a few times. V usage is TRBV7-8 and J usage is TRBJ2-7; D could derive from TRBD1 or TRBD2 (5 bases each). This CDR3 contains 16 residues. CDR1 and CDR2 (germline): SGHVS, FQNEAQ. Trimming removed 6 bases from V and 2 bases from J, with 20 bases in between. The CDR3, as DNA: TGTGCCAGCAGACCCAGACCGGGACGACAAACCTACGAGCAGTACTTC. This encodes CASRPRPGRQTYEQYF.

The V gene is TRBV20-1, the J gene TRBJ2-1; TRBD1 aligns across 9 bases. This CDR3 is 15 amino acids long. Per the germline V gene, CDR1 is DFQATT and CDR2 is SNEGSKA (reference sequence). The V segment lost 3 bases and the J segment 7 bases; nucleotides outside the gene matches: 10. The CDR3: CSASTAGTGLNEQFF. The CDR3 nucleotides are TGCAGTGCTAGCACAGCCGGGACAGGGTTGAATGAGCAGTTCTTC.

This rearrangement joins TRBV4-2 to TRBJ2-7, with 12 nucleotides matching TRBD2. Germline assignment: CDR1 LGHNA and CDR2 YNFKEQ. Trimming cost V 0 bases and J 3 bases; bases outside gene matches: 3. The CDR3 runs to 16 residues. The CDR3 loop is CASSQDPTSGSYEQYF. CDR3 in DNA: TGTGCCAGCAGCCAAGATCCGACTAGCGGGAGCTACGAGCAGTACTTC.

This chain connects TRBV4-2 to TRBJ2-3; D is undetermined. The CDR3 has 14 residues. Germline V gene lookup returns CDR1 LGHNA and CDR2 YNFKEQ. V lost 0 bases to trimming and J lost 2 bases, with 6 bases between them. CDR3: CASSQDETTDTQYF. The CDR3 DNA sequence: TGTGCCAGCAGCCAAGATGAGACCACAGATACGCAGTATTTT.

The chain carries TRBV2 and TRBJ1-2; D ambiguous. From germline, CDR1 is SNHLY and CDR2 FYNNEI. Trimming removed 2 bases at V and 8 bases at J, with 6 bases between. The CDR3 totals 11 residues. The CDR3 sequence: CASSEYLGYTF. In DNA form, the CDR3 reads TGTGCCAGCAGTGAATATTTAGGCTACACCTTC. The complete variable domain, with remaining parts taken from reference TRBV2 and TRBJ1-2, reads EPEVTQTPSHQVTQMGQEVILRCVPISNHLYFYWYRQILGQKVEFLVSFYNNEISEKSEIFDDQFSVERPDGSNFTLKIRSTKLEDSAMYFCASSEYLGYTFGSGTRLTVV.

This clonotype was seen at least ten times. This chain uses TRBV29-1 with TRBJ2-3, with D possibly TRBD1 on 6 matching bases. Germline V gene data show CDR1 as SQVTM and CDR2 as ANQGSEA. Trimming removed 7 bases from V and 8 bases from J, with 16 bases in between. The CDR3 extends over 12 amino acids. CDR3: CSAGDTKLTQYF. The CDR3 bases are TGCAGCGCAGGGGATACGAAACTTACGCAGTATTTT.

The chain recombines TRBV27 with TRBJ2-1; maybe TRBD1 (6 bases). The ends were cut back, 2 bases at V and 2 bases at J, with 13 bases in the middle. CDR1 and CDR2 (germline): MNHEY, SMNVEV (reference sequence). This CDR3 region has 16 residues. Written as DNA, the CDR3 is TGTGCCAGCAGTTTAGGTTCCCGGACAGCCTACAATGAGCAGTTCTTC. Translation: CASSLGSRTAYNEQFF.

This clonotype came up a few times. As DNA, the CDR3 is TGCGCCAGCAGCTTCCGGACAGGGTTCGAAAAACTGTTTTTT. Translated, it gives CASSFRTGFEKLFF. The chain is built from TRBV5-1 and TRBJ1-4, with 8 bases lining up with TRBD1. The CDR3 covers 14 residues. CDR1 is SGHRS, CDR2 YFSETQ, per germline. The V segment lost 2 bases and the J segment 8 bases; nucleotides outside the gene matches: 5.

This clonotype has a handful of counts. The chain links TRBV6-6 to TRBJ2-5; 8 bases fit TRBD1. Germline V gene sequence: CDR1 MNHNY, CDR2 SVGAGI (reference sequence). The CDR3 contains 15 residues. The trim removed 7 bases at V and 3 bases at J, leaving 10 bases unmatched. CDR3: CASTLTDRAKETQYF. CDR3 DNA: TGTGCCAGCACCCTAACGGACAGGGCTAAAGAGACCCAGTACTTC.

V and J are TRBV27 and TRBJ2-3; D not certain. Germline CDR1 reads MNHEY; CDR2 reads SMNVEV (reference sequence). This CDR3 contains 15 residues. Trimming cost V 5 bases and J 2 bases, with 14 bases left between them. The CDR3 DNA is TGTGCCAGCAGTCCGCTCGGTCGACACACAGATACGCAGTATTTT. It is translated as CASSPLGRHTDTQYF.

This clonotype was seen a handful of times. The chain has TRBV7-2 and TRBJ2-3; D not resolved. Per the germline V gene, CDR1 is SGHTA and CDR2 is FQGNSA. V gave up 5 bases and J gave up 8 bases, with 14 bases separating them. The CDR3 contains 13 residues. The CDR3 sequence is CASSHPVLTTQYF. The CDR3 nucleotides read TGTGCCAGCAGCCACCCCGTGCTAACTACGCAGTATTTT.

This clonotype was picked up a small number of times. The rearrangement joins TRBV15 to TRBJ2-5; possibly TRBD1 for D (6 bases). The CDR3 is made up of 16 amino acids. V lost 1 base, J lost 5 bases, and 17 bases lay in between. Germline V CDR1 and CDR2: LNHNV, YYDKDF (reference sequence). The CDR3 nucleotides are TGTGCCACCAGCAGAGGGTTCACAGGGACCGCGGAGACCCAGTACTTC. Its protein product is CATSRGFTGTAETQYF.

This clonotype was recorded many times. The J gene is TRBJ2-2, the V gene TRBV9; D is uncertain. Germline lookup yields CDR1 SGDLS and CDR2 YYNGEE. The CDR3 extends over 16 amino acids. With 0 bases removed from V and 1 base from J, the gap between germline ends came to 10 bases. The CDR3 DNA reads as TGTGCCAGCAGCGTAGTTCCGGAGCTGAACACCGGGGAGCTGTTTTTT. Translating it yields CASSVVPELNTGELFF.